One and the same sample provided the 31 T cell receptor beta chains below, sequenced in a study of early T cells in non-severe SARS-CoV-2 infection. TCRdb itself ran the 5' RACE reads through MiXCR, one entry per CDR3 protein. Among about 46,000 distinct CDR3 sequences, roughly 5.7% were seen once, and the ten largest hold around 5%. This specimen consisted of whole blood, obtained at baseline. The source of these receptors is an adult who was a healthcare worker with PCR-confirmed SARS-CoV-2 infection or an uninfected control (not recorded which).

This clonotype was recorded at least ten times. This CDR3 reads CSGVIMGDEQFF. CDR3 DNA sequence: TGCAGCGGGGTCATTATGGGGGATGAGCAGTTCTTC. This chain uses TRBV29-1 with TRBJ2-1; D could derive from TRBD1 or TRBD2 (5 bases each). The V end lost 7 bases, the J end lost 8 bases, and 15 bases lay between the germline ends. The CDR3 loop spans 12 amino acids. Per the germline V gene, CDR1 is SQVTM and CDR2 is ANQGSEA.

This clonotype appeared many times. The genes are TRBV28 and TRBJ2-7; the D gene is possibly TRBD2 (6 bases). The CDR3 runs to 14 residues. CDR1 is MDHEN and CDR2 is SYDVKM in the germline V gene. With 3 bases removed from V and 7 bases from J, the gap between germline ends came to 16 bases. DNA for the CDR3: TGTGCCAGCAGTTTTGGGTACGCGGGGAATGAGCAGTACTTC. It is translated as CASSFGYAGNEQYF.

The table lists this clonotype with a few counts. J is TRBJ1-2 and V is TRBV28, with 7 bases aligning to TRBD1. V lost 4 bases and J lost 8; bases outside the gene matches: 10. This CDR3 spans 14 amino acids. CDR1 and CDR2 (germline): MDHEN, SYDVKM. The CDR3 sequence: CASSSLRQGTGYTF. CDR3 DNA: TGTGCCAGCAGTTCTCTCCGACAGGGAACGGGCTACACCTTC.

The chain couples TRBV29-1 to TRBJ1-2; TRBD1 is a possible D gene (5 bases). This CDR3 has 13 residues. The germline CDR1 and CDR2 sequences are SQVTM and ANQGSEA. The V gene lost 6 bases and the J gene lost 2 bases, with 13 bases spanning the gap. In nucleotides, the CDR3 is TGCAGCGTGGGACCTTCGATAAACTATGGCTACACCTTC. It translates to CSVGPSINYGYTF.

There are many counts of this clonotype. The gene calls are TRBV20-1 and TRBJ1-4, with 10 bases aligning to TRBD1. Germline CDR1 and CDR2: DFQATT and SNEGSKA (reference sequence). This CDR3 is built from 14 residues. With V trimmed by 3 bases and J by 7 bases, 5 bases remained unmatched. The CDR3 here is CSARRQGAGEKLFF. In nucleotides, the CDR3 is TGCAGTGCTAGGCGACAGGGGGCTGGTGAAAAACTGTTTTTT.

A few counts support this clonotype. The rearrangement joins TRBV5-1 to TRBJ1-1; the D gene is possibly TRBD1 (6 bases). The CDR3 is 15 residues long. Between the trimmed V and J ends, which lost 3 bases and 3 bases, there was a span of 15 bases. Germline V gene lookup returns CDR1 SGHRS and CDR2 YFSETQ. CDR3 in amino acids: CASSSDTGTDTEAFF. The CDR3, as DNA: TGCGCCAGCAGCTCGGATACAGGGACCGACACTGAAGCTTTCTTT.

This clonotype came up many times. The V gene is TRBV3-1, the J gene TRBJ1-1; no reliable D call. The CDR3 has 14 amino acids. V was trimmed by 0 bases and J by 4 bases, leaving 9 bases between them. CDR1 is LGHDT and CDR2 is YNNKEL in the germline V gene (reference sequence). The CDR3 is CASSQDGVSTEAFF. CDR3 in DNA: TGTGCCAGCAGCCAAGACGGGGTGAGCACTGAAGCTTTCTTT.

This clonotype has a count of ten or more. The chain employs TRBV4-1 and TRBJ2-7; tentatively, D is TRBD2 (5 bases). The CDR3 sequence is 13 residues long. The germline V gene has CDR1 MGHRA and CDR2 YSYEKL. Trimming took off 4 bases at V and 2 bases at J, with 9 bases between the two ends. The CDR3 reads CASSRTPAYEQYF. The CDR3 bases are TGCGCCAGCAGCCGGACTCCAGCCTACGAGCAGTACTTC.

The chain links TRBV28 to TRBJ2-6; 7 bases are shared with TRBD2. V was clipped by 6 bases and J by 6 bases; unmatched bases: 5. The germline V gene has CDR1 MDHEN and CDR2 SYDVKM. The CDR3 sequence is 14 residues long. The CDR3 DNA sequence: TGTGCCAGCAGCGCGGCGGGGGAGGCCAACGTCCTGACTTTC. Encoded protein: CASSAAGEANVLTF.

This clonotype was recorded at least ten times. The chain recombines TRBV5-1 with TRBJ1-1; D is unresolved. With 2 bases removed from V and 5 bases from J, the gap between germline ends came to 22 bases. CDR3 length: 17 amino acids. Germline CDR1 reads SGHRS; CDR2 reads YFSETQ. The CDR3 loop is CASSLRQANFGVTEAFF. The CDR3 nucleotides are TGCGCCAGCAGCTTAAGGCAGGCCAACTTCGGTGTGACTGAAGCTTTCTTT.

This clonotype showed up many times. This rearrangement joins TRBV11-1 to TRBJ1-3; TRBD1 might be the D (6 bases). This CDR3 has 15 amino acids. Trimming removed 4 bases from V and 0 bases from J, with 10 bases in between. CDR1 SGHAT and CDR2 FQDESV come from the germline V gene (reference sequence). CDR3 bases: TGTGCCAGCAGCTCGGACAGAAGCTCTGGAAACACCATATATTTT. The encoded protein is CASSSDRSSGNTIYF.

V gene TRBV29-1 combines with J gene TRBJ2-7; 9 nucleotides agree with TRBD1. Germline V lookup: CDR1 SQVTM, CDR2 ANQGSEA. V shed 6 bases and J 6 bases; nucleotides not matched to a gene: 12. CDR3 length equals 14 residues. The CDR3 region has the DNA TGCAGCGTAACCCGGGACAGGGTTGGGGTCGAGCAGTACTTC. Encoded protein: CSVTRDRVGVEQYF.

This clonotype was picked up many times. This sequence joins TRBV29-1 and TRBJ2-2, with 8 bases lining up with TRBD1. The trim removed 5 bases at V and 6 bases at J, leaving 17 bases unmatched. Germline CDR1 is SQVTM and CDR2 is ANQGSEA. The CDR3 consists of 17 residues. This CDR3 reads CSVTNTPGTGRSGELFF. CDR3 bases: TGCAGCGTTACTAATACCCCCGGGACAGGAAGGTCCGGGGAGCTGTTTTTT.

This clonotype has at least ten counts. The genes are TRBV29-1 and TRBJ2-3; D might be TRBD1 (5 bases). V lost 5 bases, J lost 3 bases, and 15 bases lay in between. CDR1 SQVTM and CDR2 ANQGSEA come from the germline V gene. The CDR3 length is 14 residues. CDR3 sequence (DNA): TGCAGCGTTCAACCCCAGGGTGCGACAGATACGCAGTATTTT. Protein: CSVQPQGATDTQYF.

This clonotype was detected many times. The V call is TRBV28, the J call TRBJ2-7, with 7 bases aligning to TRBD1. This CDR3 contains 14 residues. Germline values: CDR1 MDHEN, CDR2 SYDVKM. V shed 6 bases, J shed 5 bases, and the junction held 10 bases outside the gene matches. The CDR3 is CASRSLGGFDEQYF. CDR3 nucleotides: TGTGCCAGCAGATCTTTAGGGGGCTTCGACGAGCAGTACTTC.

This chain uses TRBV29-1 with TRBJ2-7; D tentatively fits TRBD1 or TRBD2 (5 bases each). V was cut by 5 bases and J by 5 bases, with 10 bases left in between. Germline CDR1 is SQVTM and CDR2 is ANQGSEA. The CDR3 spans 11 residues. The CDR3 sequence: CSVLVGDEQYF. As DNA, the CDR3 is TGCAGCGTTTTAGTGGGGGACGAGCAGTACTTC.

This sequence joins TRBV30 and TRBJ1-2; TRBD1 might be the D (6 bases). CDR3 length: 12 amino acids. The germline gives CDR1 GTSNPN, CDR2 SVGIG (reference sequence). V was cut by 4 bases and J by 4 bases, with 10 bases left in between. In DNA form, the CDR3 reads TGTGCCTGGACAGGGGTGGCCTATGGCTACACCTTC. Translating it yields CAWTGVAYGYTF.

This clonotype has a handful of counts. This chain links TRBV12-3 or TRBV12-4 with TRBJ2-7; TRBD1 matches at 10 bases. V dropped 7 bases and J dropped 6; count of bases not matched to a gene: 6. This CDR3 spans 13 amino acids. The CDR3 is CASTRTGGSEQYF. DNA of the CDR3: TGTGCCAGCACCCGGACAGGGGGATCCGAGCAGTACTTC.

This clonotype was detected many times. The CDR3, as DNA: TGTGCCAGCACCGAGAGGGGGCTAAGAGAGCAGTACTTC. Translating gives CASTERGLREQYF. J is TRBJ2-7 and V is TRBV2; 7 bases are shared with TRBD1. The CDR3 has 13 residues. Germline trimming cut 7 bases from V and 7 bases from J; bases unmatched to any gene: 10. Germline CDR1 is SNHLY and CDR2 is FYNNEI.

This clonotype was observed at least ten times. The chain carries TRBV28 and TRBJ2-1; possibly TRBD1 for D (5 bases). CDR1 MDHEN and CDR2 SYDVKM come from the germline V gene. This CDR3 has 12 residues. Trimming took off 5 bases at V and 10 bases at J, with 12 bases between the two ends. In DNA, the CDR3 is TGTGCCAGCAGTCCCCACTACAGGGAGCAGTTCTTC. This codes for CASSPHYREQFF.

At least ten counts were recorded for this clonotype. The CDR3 spells CSARDQGLHYEQYF. DNA of the CDR3: TGCAGTGCTAGAGATCAGGGACTACACTACGAGCAGTACTTC. This rearrangement joins TRBV20-1 to TRBJ2-7; 7 nucleotides agree with TRBD2. The germline gives CDR1 DFQATT, CDR2 SNEGSKA (reference sequence). This CDR3 has 14 amino acids. V shed 0 bases and J 3 bases; nucleotides not matched to a gene: 5.

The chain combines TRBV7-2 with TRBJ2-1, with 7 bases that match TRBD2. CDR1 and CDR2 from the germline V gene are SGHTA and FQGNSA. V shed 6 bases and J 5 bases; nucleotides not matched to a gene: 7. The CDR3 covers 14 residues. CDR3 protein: CASSLAEVDNEQFF. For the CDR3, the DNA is TGTGCCAGCAGTCTAGCGGAAGTAGACAATGAGCAGTTCTTC.

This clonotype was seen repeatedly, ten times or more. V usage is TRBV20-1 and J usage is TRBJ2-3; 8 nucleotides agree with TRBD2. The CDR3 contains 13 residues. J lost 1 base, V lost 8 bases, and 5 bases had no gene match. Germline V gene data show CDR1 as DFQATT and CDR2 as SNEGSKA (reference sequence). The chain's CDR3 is CSTGGEGTDTQYF. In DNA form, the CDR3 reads TGCAGTACGGGGGGGGAAGGCACAGATACGCAGTATTTT.

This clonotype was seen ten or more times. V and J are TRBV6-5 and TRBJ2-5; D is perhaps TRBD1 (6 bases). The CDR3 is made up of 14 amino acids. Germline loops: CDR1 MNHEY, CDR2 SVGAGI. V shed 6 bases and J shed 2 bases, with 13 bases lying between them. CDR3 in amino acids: CASSTQGPQETQYF. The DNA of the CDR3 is TGTGCCAGCAGCACCCAGGGGCCTCAAGAGACCCAGTACTTC.

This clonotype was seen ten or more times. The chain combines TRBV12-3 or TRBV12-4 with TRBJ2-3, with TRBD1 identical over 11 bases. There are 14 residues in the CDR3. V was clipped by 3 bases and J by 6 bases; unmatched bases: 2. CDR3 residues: CASSLDRGRDTQYF. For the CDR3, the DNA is TGTGCCAGCAGTTTGGACAGGGGGCGTGATACGCAGTATTTT.

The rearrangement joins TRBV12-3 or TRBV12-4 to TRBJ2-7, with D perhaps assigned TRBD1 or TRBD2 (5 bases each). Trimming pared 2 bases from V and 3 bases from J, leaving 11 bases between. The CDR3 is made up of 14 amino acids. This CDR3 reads CASSLSGTDYEQYF. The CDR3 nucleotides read TGTGCCAGCAGTTTATCAGGGACGGACTACGAGCAGTACTTC.

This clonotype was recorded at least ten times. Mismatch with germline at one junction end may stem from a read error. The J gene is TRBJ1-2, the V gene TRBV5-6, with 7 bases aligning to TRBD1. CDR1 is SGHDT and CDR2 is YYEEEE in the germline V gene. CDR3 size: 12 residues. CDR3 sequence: CASSMGDRVKGF. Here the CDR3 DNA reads TGTGCCAGCAGCATGGGAGACAGGGTCAAAGGATTC.

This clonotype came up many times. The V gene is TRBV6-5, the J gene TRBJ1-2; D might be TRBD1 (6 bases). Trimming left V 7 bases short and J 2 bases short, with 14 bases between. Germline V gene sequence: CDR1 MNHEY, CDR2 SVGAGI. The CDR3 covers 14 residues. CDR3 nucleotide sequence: TGTGCCAGCAAACAACAGGGTGCGAACTATGGCTACACCTTC. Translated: CASKQQGANYGYTF.

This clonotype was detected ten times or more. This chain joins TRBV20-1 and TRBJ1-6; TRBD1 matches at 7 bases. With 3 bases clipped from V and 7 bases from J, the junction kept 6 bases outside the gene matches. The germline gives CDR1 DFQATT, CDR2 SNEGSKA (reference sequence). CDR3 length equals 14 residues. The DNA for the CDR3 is TGCAGTGCTAGGATAGGACAGGAAAATTCACCCCTCCACTTT. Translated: CSARIGQENSPLHF.

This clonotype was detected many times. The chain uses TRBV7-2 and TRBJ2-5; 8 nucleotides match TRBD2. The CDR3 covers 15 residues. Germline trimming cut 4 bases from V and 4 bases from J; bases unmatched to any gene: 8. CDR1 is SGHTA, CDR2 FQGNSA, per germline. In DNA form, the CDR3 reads TGTGCCAGCAGCTCCGTCTCGGCGGGAGGAGAGACCCAGTACTTC. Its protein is CASSSVSAGGETQYF.

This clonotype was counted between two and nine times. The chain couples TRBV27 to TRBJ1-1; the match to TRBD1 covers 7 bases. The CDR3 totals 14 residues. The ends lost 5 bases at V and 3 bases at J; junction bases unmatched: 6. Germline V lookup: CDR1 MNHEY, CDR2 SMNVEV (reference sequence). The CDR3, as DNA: TGTGCCAGCAGTCCAGGACAGGCTTACACTGAAGCTTTCTTT. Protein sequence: CASSPGQAYTEAFF.